The 28 T cell receptor beta chains listed next were all sequenced from one sample in a study of blood T cells in healthy people across ages. PCR was performed a second time for 7 to 11 cycles using a sample-barcoded 5' primer and a J-beta primer mix. One entry per CDR3 protein results from TCRdb running MiXCR on the 5' RACE reads. In the table there are just over 1 million distinct CDR3 sequences, 45% of which are singletons. The source material was blood. These TCRs come from a woman in her fifties or sixties in good health.

A remark on this clonotype: Mismatch with germline at one junction end may stem from a read error. The DNA for the CDR3 is TGCGCCATCAGCTTCCAGGGGGGCTCCTCCTACGAGCAGTACTTC. Protein: CAISFQGGSSYEQYF. V and J are TRBV5-1 and TRBJ2-7; D perhaps matches TRBD1 (7 bases). Germline V gene lookup returns CDR1 SGHRS and CDR2 YFSETQ. CDR3 length equals 15 residues.

V gene TRBV12-3 or TRBV12-4 combines with J gene TRBJ1-2; TRBD1 matches at 8 bases. Losses at the gene ends were 3 bases for V and 8 bases for J; bases not matched to a gene: 11. The CDR3 runs to 15 residues. CDR3 coding DNA: TGTGCCAGCAGTTTGTCAGGGGGCGGGATCTCGGGCTACACCTTC. It yields the protein CASSLSGGGISGYTF.

The chain couples TRBV27 to TRBJ2-1; TRBD1 aligns across 12 bases. The germline V gene has CDR1 MNHEY and CDR2 SMNVEV (reference sequence). V lost 4 bases, J lost 8 bases, and 6 bases stayed unmatched. The CDR3 sequence is 15 residues long. CDR3 loop: CASSYRDRGLDEQFF. The CDR3 DNA reads as TGTGCCAGCAGTTACCGGGACAGGGGGCTGGATGAGCAGTTCTTC.

The chain carries TRBV6-5 and TRBJ2-7; D possibly uses TRBD1 or TRBD2 (5 bases each). Trimming pared 5 bases from V and 3 bases from J, leaving 17 bases between. This CDR3 is built from 15 residues. CDR1 and CDR2 from the germline V gene are MNHEY and SVGAGI. CDR3 residues: CASSTEWGNGYEQYF. CDR3 nucleotide sequence: TGTGCCAGCAGTACCGAGTGGGGGAATGGCTACGAGCAGTACTTC.

This clonotype was detected ten times or more. The chain recombines TRBV2 with TRBJ2-3; no definite D call. Trimming shortened V by 6 bases and J by 6 bases, and 16 bases separated the two germline ends. Per germline, CDR1 SNHLY and CDR2 FYNNEI. This CDR3 has 14 residues. DNA of the CDR3: TGTGCCAGCAGCCCCGACCTAGGCGGCGATACGCAGTATTTT. Protein sequence: CASSPDLGGDTQYF.

The chain is built from TRBV25-1 and TRBJ1-1; 7 bases fit TRBD1. V gave up 4 bases and J gave up 7 bases; unmatched junction bases: 9. The germline V gene encodes CDR1 MGHDK and CDR2 SYGVNS. The CDR3 totals 14 residues. CDR3 DNA sequence: TGTGCCAGCAGTGGGTTAGACAGGGCCAGTGAAGCTTTCTTT. It specifies CASSGLDRASEAFF.

The V gene is TRBV20-1, the J gene TRBJ2-1, with D hard to call. Trimming stripped 5 bases from V and 3 bases from J, with 11 bases between. CDR1 and CDR2 (germline): DFQATT, SNEGSKA (reference sequence). The CDR3 length is 13 residues. This chain's CDR3 is CSARLRNYNEQFF. Written as DNA, the CDR3 is TGCAGTGCTCGTCTGAGGAACTACAATGAGCAGTTCTTC.

A few counts support this clonotype. The rearrangement joins TRBV9 to TRBJ2-3, with unresolved D. CDR1 SGDLS and CDR2 YYNGEE come from the germline V gene. The V end lost 3 bases, the J end lost 6 bases, and 14 bases lay between the germline ends. The CDR3 is 14 residues long. The CDR3 coding sequence is TGTGCCAGCAGCGCTACCGCCGTTGGGGATACGCAGTATTTT. Translating gives CASSATAVGDTQYF.

This clonotype was seen a handful of times. V gene TRBV11-2 combines with J gene TRBJ2-3, with D perhaps matching TRBD2 (6 bases). Trimming pared 3 bases from V and 0 bases from J, leaving 10 bases between. Germline loops: CDR1 SGHAT, CDR2 FQNNGV. The CDR3 length is 15 residues. The CDR3 coding sequence is TGTGCCAGCAGCTTTTTTGCGGGGAGCACAGATACGCAGTATTTT. This encodes CASSFFAGSTDTQYF.

J is TRBJ1-1 and V is TRBV12-3 or TRBV12-4, with TRBD1 identical over 8 bases. V was clipped by 7 bases and J by 2 bases; unmatched bases: 18. The CDR3 consists of 18 residues. The CDR3 DNA reads as TGTGCCAGCACCCTACTTGGGACAGGAACCGTGACAAACACTGAAGCTTTCTTT. Encoded protein: CASTLLGTGTVTNTEAFF.

The genes are TRBV7-2 and TRBJ2-7; possible D gene TRBD2, 7 bases. The germline V gene has CDR1 SGHTA and CDR2 FQGNSA. Trimming removed 5 bases at V and 2 bases at J, with 28 bases between. The CDR3 consists of 19 residues. The CDR3 nucleotides read TGTGCCAGCAGCCTCAGCTCGCCGTATGGGGGGGGGCATCCCTACGAGCAGTACTTC. Protein sequence: CASSLSSPYGGGHPYEQYF.

This clonotype has more than one count but fewer than ten. This chain joins TRBV5-1 and TRBJ1-1, with D unclear. The CDR3 spans 14 residues. Germline CDR1 and CDR2: SGHRS and YFSETQ. Trimming shortened V by 0 bases and J by 4 bases, and 10 bases separated the two germline ends. Here the CDR3 DNA reads TGCGCCAGCAGCTTGGGCCCCGGTCCCACTGAAGCTTTCTTT. This gives the protein CASSLGPGPTEAFF.

This clonotype was counted only a few times. V gene TRBV25-1 combines with J gene TRBJ1-4; unclear D gene. Trimming removed 5 bases from V and 2 bases from J, with 12 bases in between. In germline, CDR1 is MGHDK, CDR2 SYGVNS. The CDR3 has 15 residues. CDR3 bases: TGTGCCAGCAGTATCCCTACGGGGACTAATGAAAAACTGTTTTTT. Translating it yields CASSIPTGTNEKLFF.

J is TRBJ2-2 and V is TRBV20-1, with D perhaps being TRBD1 or TRBD2 (5 bases each). The CDR3 extends over 17 amino acids. Germline V lookup: CDR1 DFQATT, CDR2 SNEGSKA (reference sequence). The V end was cut by 3 bases, the J end by 6 bases, with 23 bases between. CDR3 coding DNA: TGCAGTGCTAGCGTACATGGGACCCCCCAACAGGCCGGGGAGCTGTTTTTT. This encodes CSASVHGTPQQAGELFF.

This rearrangement joins TRBV28 to TRBJ1-6; 8 bases are a match to TRBD1. The CDR3 loop spans 14 amino acids. The germline gives CDR1 MDHEN, CDR2 SYDVKM. J lost 6 bases, V lost 6 bases, and 4 bases had no gene match. The CDR3 spells CASSWDRFNSPLHF. The CDR3 DNA follows: TGTGCCAGCAGCTGGGACAGGTTTAATTCACCCCTCCACTTT.

This chain connects TRBV9 to TRBJ2-5, with D possibly TRBD2 on 5 matching bases. Germline V gene lookup returns CDR1 SGDLS and CDR2 YYNGEE. Trimming stripped 4 bases from V and 11 bases from J, with 24 bases between. The CDR3 length is 15 residues. DNA for the CDR3: TGTGCCAGCAGCTCGAGGGCCATTGAAGGTAATGAGCAGTACTTC. Amino acids: CASSSRAIEGNEQYF.

This clonotype was seen a handful of times. The CDR3 here is CASNTRLENEQYF. The DNA of the CDR3 is TGTGCCAGCAATACTAGGTTGGAGAACGAGCAGTACTTC. V gene TRBV6-2 or TRBV6-3 combines with J gene TRBJ2-7, with D perhaps matching TRBD2 (5 bases). Germline CDR1 and CDR2: MNHEY and SVGEGT. The CDR3 loop spans 13 amino acids. Deletions cut 7 bases from V and 5 bases from J, with 15 bases between.

This chain connects TRBV7-2 to TRBJ2-7; no definite D call. The J call may be wrong; the DNA end is better matched by TRBJ2-5. From germline, CDR1 is SGHTA and CDR2 FQGNSA. The CDR3 extends over 14 amino acids. CDR3 residues: CASSLAPGWETQYF. The CDR3 region has the DNA TGTGCCAGCAGCTTAGCCCCAGGATGGGAGACCCAGTACTTC.

This chain joins TRBV7-2 and TRBJ2-7, with D possibly being TRBD1 (6 bases). This CDR3 contains 13 residues. V was trimmed by 5 bases and J by 6 bases, leaving 14 bases between them. Per the germline V gene, CDR1 is SGHTA and CDR2 is FQGNSA. For the CDR3, the DNA is TGTGCCAGCAGCCTATTGACAGGTGCCGAGCAGTACTTC. This translates into CASSLLTGAEQYF.

The genes are TRBV3-1 and TRBJ2-7; possible D gene TRBD1, 5 bases. The V gene lost 3 bases and the J gene lost 2 bases, with 14 bases spanning the gap. Germline lookup yields CDR1 LGHDT and CDR2 YNNKEL (reference sequence). CDR3 length: 15 amino acids. The CDR3 nucleotides are TGTGCCAGCAGCCAGGCGGTACAGGAGACCTACGAGCAGTACTTC. Its protein is CASSQAVQETYEQYF.

The chain carries TRBV10-3 and TRBJ1-4; no firm D call. The V end was cut by 5 bases, the J end by 8 bases, with 15 bases between. This CDR3 region has 14 residues. The germline CDR1 and CDR2 sequences are ENHRY and SYGVKD. The CDR3 protein is CAISKLDHEEKLFF. The CDR3 DNA reads as TGTGCCATCAGTAAATTGGATCATGAGGAAAAACTGTTTTTT.

V usage is TRBV11-2 and J usage is TRBJ2-3, with D maybe TRBD2 (5 bases). V lost 5 bases, J lost 6 bases, and 15 bases lay in between. The CDR3 is 14 amino acids. CDR1 and CDR2 (germline): SGHAT, FQNNGV. CDR3 DNA sequence: TGTGCCAGCAGCCCCCGAGGGCTTAGGGATACGCAGTATTTT. Translation gives CASSPRGLRDTQYF. Complete variable domain (other parts from reference TRBV11-2 and TRBJ2-3): EAGVAQSPRYKIIEKRQSVAFWCNPISGHATLYWYQQILGQGPKLLIQFQNNGVVDDSQLPKDRFSAERLKGVDSTLKIQPAKLEDSAVYLCASSPRGLRDTQYFGPGTRLTVL.

The V call is TRBV6-4, the J call TRBJ2-3; tentative D call: TRBD2 (6 bases). CDR1 is MRHNA, CDR2 SNTAGT, per germline. The CDR3 sequence is 14 residues long. Deletions cut 6 bases from V and 2 bases from J, with 12 bases between. The CDR3 region is CASRPRLDTDTQYF. CDR3 bases: TGTGCCAGCAGGCCGAGACTAGACACAGATACGCAGTATTTT.

The sample holds a few counts of this clonotype. This chain connects TRBV12-3 or TRBV12-4 to TRBJ1-5; D is undetermined. CDR3 length: 13 amino acids. V was trimmed by 6 bases and J by 5 bases, leaving 11 bases between them. The DNA of the CDR3 is TGTGCCAGCAGCCCTCAAATTTATCAGCCCCAGCATTTT. Protein: CASSPQIYQPQHF.

This clonotype occurred many times. One end of the junction varies from germline; a read error may be responsible. CDR3 sequence (DNA): TGCGCCAGCAGCTCAACAGGTTACAATGAGCAGTTCTTC. This encodes CASSSTGYNEQFF. The genes are TRBV5-6 and TRBJ2-1, with D maybe TRBD1 (5 bases). Germline CDR1 and CDR2: SGHDT and YYEEEE. The CDR3 loop spans 13 amino acids.

This clonotype has more than one count but fewer than ten. V and J are TRBV7-9 and TRBJ2-1; D gene uncertain. The V gene lost 4 bases and the J gene lost 15 bases, with 16 bases spanning the gap. The CDR3 has 12 amino acids. The germline V gene encodes CDR1 SEHNR and CDR2 FQNEAQ (reference sequence). CDR3: CASSSTLYGSFF. CDR3 bases: TGTGCCAGCAGCTCAACGCTCTACGGTTCGTTCTTC.

The CDR3 reads CASSLEGARGTQYF. The CDR3 nucleotides read TGTGCCAGCAGCTTAGAGGGGGCGCGGGGTACGCAGTATTTT. The chain is built from TRBV7-6 and TRBJ2-3; perhaps TRBD1 as D (7 bases). Germline CDR1 SGHVS, CDR2 FNYEAQ. Trimming stripped 1 base from V and 8 bases from J, with 13 bases between. This CDR3 comprises 14 residues.

The chain joins TRBV6-5 to TRBJ2-3; D could derive from TRBD1 or TRBD2 (5 bases each). The CDR3 has 15 amino acids. Trimming removed 2 bases at V and 0 bases at J, with 9 bases between. Germline V lookup: CDR1 MNHEY, CDR2 SVGAGI. In nucleotides, the CDR3 is TGTGCCAGCAGTTACGAGGGGCCGAGCACAGATACGCAGTATTTT. Translation gives CASSYEGPSTDTQYF.